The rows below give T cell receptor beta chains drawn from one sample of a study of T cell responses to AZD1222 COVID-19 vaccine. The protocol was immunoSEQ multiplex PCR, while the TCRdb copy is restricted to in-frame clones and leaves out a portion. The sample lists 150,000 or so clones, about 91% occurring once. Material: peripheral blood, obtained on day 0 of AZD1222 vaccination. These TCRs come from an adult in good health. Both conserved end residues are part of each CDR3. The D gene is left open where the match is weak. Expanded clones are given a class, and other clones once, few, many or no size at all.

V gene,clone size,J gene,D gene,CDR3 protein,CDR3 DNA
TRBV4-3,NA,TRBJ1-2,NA,CASSQDRSYNGYTF,TGCGCCAGCAGCCAAGACAGGAGTTACAACGGCTACACCTTC
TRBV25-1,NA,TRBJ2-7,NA,CASSEVGPPYEQYF,TGTGCCAGCAGTGAAGTGGGTCCTCCCTACGAGCAGTACTTC
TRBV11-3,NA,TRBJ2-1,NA,CASSLDGSNNEQFF,TGTGCCAGCAGCTTAGACGGGAGCAACAATGAGCAGTTCTTC
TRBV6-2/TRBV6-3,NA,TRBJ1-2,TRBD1,CASSYRGQYGYTF,TGTGCCAGCAGTTACAGGGGGCAATATGGCTACACCTTC
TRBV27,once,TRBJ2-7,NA,CASSLTSGRNHEQYF,TGTGCCAGCAGTTTGACATCCGGGAGAAACCACGAGCAGTACTTC
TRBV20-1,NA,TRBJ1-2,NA,CSAYLTYGYTF,TGCAGTGCCTACTTGACCTATGGCTACACCTTC
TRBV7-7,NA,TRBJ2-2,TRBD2,CASSLLSGAAGELFF,TGTGCTAGCAGCTTACTAAGCGGGGCTGCCGGGGAGCTGTTTTTT
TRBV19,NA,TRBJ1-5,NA,CASSSQGLDQPQHF,TGTGCCAGTAGTTCTCAGGGACTGGATCAGCCCCAGCATTTT
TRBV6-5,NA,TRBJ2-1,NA,CASSYAGDEQFF,TGTGCCAGCAGTTACGCCGGGGATGAGCAGTTCTTC
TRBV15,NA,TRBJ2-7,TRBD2,CATSRGGTSGSVYF,TGTGCCACCAGCAGAGGGGGGACTAGCGGGAGTGTGTACTTC
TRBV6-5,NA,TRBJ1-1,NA,CASSYRQNTEAFF,TGTGCCAGCAGTTATCGTCAGAACACTGAAGCTTTCTTT
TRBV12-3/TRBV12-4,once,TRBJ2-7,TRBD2,CASSTPGGPQQYF,TGTGCCAGCAGTACCCCGGGGGGACCCCAGCAGTACTTC
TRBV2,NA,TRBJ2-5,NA,CASRGGVKTQYF,TGTGCCAGCAGAGGGGGGGTGAAGACCCAGTACTTC
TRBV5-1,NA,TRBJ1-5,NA,CASSYPPNRKESYSNQPQHF,TGCGCCAGCAGCTACCCCCCAAATAGGAAGGAGTCGTATAGCAATCAGCCCCAGCATTTT
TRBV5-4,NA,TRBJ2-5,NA,CASSIGETQYF,TGTGCCAGCAGCATAGGAGAGACCCAGTACTTC
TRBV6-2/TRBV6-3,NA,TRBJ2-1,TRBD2,CASSYSIKRGDNEQFF,TGTGCCAGCAGTTACTCGATCAAGCGGGGCGACAATGAGCAGTTCTTC
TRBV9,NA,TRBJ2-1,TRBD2,CASSVAVAGIGLFF,TGTGCCAGCAGCGTAGCGGTAGCGGGGATCGGGCTGTTCTTC
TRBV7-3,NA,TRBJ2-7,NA,CASSLTEKHEQYF,TGTGCCAGCAGCTTAACGGAAAAACACGAGCAGTACTTC
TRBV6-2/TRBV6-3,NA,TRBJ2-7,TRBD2,CASSRLAGGYEQYF,TGTGCCAGCAGTCGACTAGCGGGAGGGTACGAGCAGTACTTC
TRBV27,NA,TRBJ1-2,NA,CASSWRKNSGYTF,TGTGCCAGCAGTTGGCGCAAGAACAGTGGCTACACCTTC
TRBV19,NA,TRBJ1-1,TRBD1,CASSIGQGAGTEAFF,TGTGCCAGTAGCATAGGACAGGGGGCGGGAACTGAAGCTTTCTTT
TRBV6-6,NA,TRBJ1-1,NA,CAGTSGAEAFF,TGTGCCGGAACGTCGGGGGCTGAAGCTTTCTTT
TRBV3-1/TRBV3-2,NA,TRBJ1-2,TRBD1,CASTQGGYGYTF,TGTGCCAGCACCCAGGGGGGGTATGGCTACACCTTC
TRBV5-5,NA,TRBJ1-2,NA,CASSPAWGSGYTF,TGTGCCAGCAGCCCGGCCTGGGGATCTGGCTACACCTTC
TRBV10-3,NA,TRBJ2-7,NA,CAISGGWESEQYF,TGTGCCATCAGTGGGGGATGGGAAAGCGAGCAGTACTTC
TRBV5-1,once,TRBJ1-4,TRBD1,CASRPDRATNEKLFF,TGCGCCAGCAGACCCGACAGGGCCACTAATGAAAAACTGTTTTTT
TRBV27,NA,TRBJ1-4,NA,CASSAAPQREKLFF,TGTGCCAGCAGCGCGGCCCCCCAACGGGAAAAACTGTTTTTT
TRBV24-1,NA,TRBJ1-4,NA,CATSDSWDSNEKLFF,TGTGCCACCAGTGATTCTTGGGACTCTAATGAAAAACTGTTTTTT
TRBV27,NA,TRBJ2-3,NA,CASSLEDTQYF,TGTGCCAGCAGTTTAGAAGATACGCAGTATTTT
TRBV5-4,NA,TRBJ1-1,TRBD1,CASSPGGQRNTEAFF,TGTGCCAGCAGCCCCGGGGGACAGCGGAACACTGAAGCTTTCTTT
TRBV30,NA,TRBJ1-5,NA,CAWSTEINQPQHF,TGTGCCTGGTCAACAGAGATAAATCAGCCCCAGCATTTT
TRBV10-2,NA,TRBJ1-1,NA,CASSEGRLSAEAFF,TGCGCCAGCAGTGAAGGGCGGCTATCGGCTGAAGCTTTCTTT
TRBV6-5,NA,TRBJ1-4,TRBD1,CASSFGTGGKLFF,TGTGCCAGCAGTTTCGGGACAGGGGGAAAACTGTTTTTT
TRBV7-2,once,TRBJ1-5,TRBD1,CASSLGTGTNQPQHF,TGTGCCAGCAGCTTAGGGACAGGTACGAATCAGCCCCAGCATTTT